These 32 T cell receptor beta chains came from one sample sequenced in a study of cytomegalovirus exposure and HLA in healthy donors. Use of 60 Vbeta and 13 Jbeta primers characterized the PCR. TCRdb's copy holds only in-frame clones and misses some; the assay was immunoSEQ multiplex PCR. The sample includes fewer than 200,000 clones, more than 80% of them seen just once. The sample was PBMCs. The receptors here all came from a woman aged 18 to 35 in good health and CMV-seronegative.

The rearrangement joins TRBV6-1 to TRBJ1-1; D is possibly TRBD1 (6 bases). Looked up from germline, CDR1 is MNHNS and CDR2 is SASEGT. The V end was cut by 6 bases, the J end by 4 bases, with 15 bases between. The CDR3 is 14 amino acids. The CDR3 spells CASRVQGVGTEAFF. For the CDR3, the DNA is TGTGCCAGCAGGGTACAGGGCGTCGGCACTGAAGCTTTCTTT.

The chain links TRBV7-2 to TRBJ2-5, with TRBD2 as a possible D gene (7 bases). Trimming took off 5 bases at V and 4 bases at J, with 14 bases between the two ends. CDR1 and CDR2 from the germline V gene are SGHTA and FQGNSA. The CDR3 loop spans 14 amino acids. The CDR3 here is CASSGLRGGETQYF. The CDR3 region has the DNA TGTGCCAGCAGCGGACTAAGGGGGGGAGAGACCCAGTACTTC.

This chain joins TRBV14 and TRBJ2-2, with D perhaps matching TRBD1 (6 bases). Germline loops: CDR1 SGHDN, CDR2 FVKESK. CDR3 size: 17 residues. V was cut by 4 bases and J by 4 bases, with 19 bases left in between. The CDR3 DNA reads as TGTGCCAGCAGCCGTCAACCAGGGGCGTCTGTCACCGGGGAGCTGTTTTTT. It translates to CASSRQPGASVTGELFF.

The chain combines TRBV30 with TRBJ1-3; unclear D gene. Germline-derived CDR1 and CDR2 are GTSNPN and SVGIG (reference sequence). CDR3 size: 16 residues. V was clipped by 4 bases and J by 0 bases, with 16 bases between them. This chain's CDR3 is CAWTLGLGFSGNTIYF. The CDR3 coding sequence is TGTGCCTGGACTCTCGGCTTGGGCTTCTCTGGAAACACCATATATTTT.

The V call is TRBV2, the J call TRBJ1-5; tentatively, D is TRBD1 (5 bases). The V and J ends lost 3 bases and 5 bases respectively, with 11 bases between them. The CDR3 consists of 14 residues. Germline CDR1 SNHLY, CDR2 FYNNEI. The DNA for the CDR3 is TGTGCCAGCAGTGAGGGCAGGGTTGATCAGCCCCAGCATTTT. Protein product: CASSEGRVDQPQHF.

DNA of the CDR3: TGTGCCAGCAGTGCCGGGACAAACACAGATACGCAGTATTTT. This gives the protein CASSAGTNTDTQYF. The chain links TRBV2 to TRBJ2-3; TRBD1 is a possible D gene (6 bases). Trimming stripped 4 bases from V and 2 bases from J, with 10 bases between. This CDR3 has 14 residues. Germline V gene sequence: CDR1 SNHLY, CDR2 FYNNEI.

The CDR3 is CASSPRTSGYEQYF. The CDR3 DNA is TGTGCCAGCAGCCCCAGGACTAGCGGATACGAGCAGTACTTC. V usage is TRBV7-2 and J usage is TRBJ2-7, with 10 bases lining up with TRBD2. The CDR3 has 14 amino acids. Germline V gene data show CDR1 as SGHTA and CDR2 as FQGNSA. With 5 bases clipped from V and 4 bases from J, the junction kept 5 bases outside the gene matches.

This chain links TRBV11-3 with TRBJ2-5, with 10 bases that match TRBD2. CDR1 and CDR2 (germline): SGHNT, YENEEA. The CDR3 is 15 amino acids. Trimming took 5 bases from V and 4 from J; bases not matched to a gene: 7. The CDR3 DNA reads as TGTGCCAGCAGCGCCGCTAGCGGGAGCGGAGAGACCCAGTACTTC. Residues: CASSAASGSGETQYF.

This chain uses TRBV28 with TRBJ1-5, with unresolved D. With 7 bases removed from V and 4 bases from J, the gap between germline ends came to 17 bases. The CDR3 spans 15 residues. Germline loops: CDR1 MDHEN, CDR2 SYDVKM. In DNA form, the CDR3 reads TGTGCCAGCACCCCGGGTCCTACGGGGAATCAGCCCCAGCATTTT. It translates to CASTPGPTGNQPQHF.

The CDR3 here is CASSSWTGGETQYF. The CDR3 DNA is TGTGCCAGCAGCTCTTGGACAGGGGGAGAGACCCAGTACTTC. The chain is built from TRBV11-2 and TRBJ2-5, with 10 nucleotides matching TRBD1. Germline values: CDR1 SGHAT, CDR2 FQNNGV. The CDR3 spans 14 residues. V shed 4 bases, J shed 4 bases, and the junction held 3 bases outside the gene matches. The complete variable domain, with remaining parts taken from reference TRBV11-2 and TRBJ2-5, reads EAGVAQSPRYKIIEKRQSVAFWCNPISGHATLYWYQQILGQGPKLLIQFQNNGVVDDSQLPKDRFSAERLKGVDSTLKIQPAKLEDSAVYLCASSSWTGGETQYFGPGTRLLVL.

The chain combines TRBV7-9 with TRBJ2-5; TRBD1 is a possible D gene (6 bases). The V gene lost 1 base and the J gene lost 3 bases, with 9 bases spanning the gap. From germline, CDR1 is SEHNR and CDR2 FQNEAQ (reference sequence). The CDR3 spans 14 residues. CDR3 in DNA: TGTGCCAGCAGCTTAGTGGACAGCGAAGAGACCCAGTACTTC. The encoded protein is CASSLVDSEETQYF.

This sequence joins TRBV2 and TRBJ2-7, with 7 bases identical to TRBD1. This CDR3 has 14 residues. V shed 5 bases, J shed 6 bases, and the junction held 10 bases outside the gene matches. The germline V gene has CDR1 SNHLY and CDR2 FYNNEI. This chain's CDR3 is CASSRDSPNGEQYF. Written as DNA, the CDR3 is TGTGCCAGCAGTAGGGACAGCCCTAATGGCGAGCAGTACTTC.

The rearrangement uses TRBV20-1 and TRBJ2-2; D gene uncertain. Trimming shortened V by 4 bases and J by 5 bases, and 5 bases separated the two germline ends. In germline, CDR1 is DFQATT, CDR2 SNEGSKA (reference sequence). This CDR3 has 11 amino acids. The DNA of the CDR3 is TGCAGTGCTACTCGGACCGGGGAGCTGTTTTTT. It specifies CSATRTGELFF.

Points on this clone: Relative to the germline gene, one junction end is altered; a read error may explain this. The chain couples TRBV4-2 to TRBJ2-7, with D tentatively TRBD2 (7 bases). The CDR3 is 15 amino acids. Germline V gene data show CDR1 as LGHNA and CDR2 as YNFKEQ. In DNA form, the CDR3 reads TGTGCCAGCAGTCAAGGGGGGGGCTTCGACTACGAGCAGTACTTC. Protein product: CASSQGGGFDYEQYF.

This clone was counted once. The chain combines TRBV5-1 with TRBJ1-2; TRBD1 matches 9 bases. This CDR3 contains 15 residues. The germline CDR1 and CDR2 sequences are SGHRS and YFSETQ. J gave up 7 bases and V 0 bases, and 7 bases lay outside the gene matches. The CDR3 is CASSLDRDRGVGYTF. The CDR3 bases are TGCGCCAGCAGCTTGGATAGAGACAGGGGGGTTGGCTACACCTTC. The variable domain in full, with the rest retrieved from reference TRBV5-1 and TRBJ1-2, is KAGVTQTPRYLIKTRGQQVTLSCSPISGHRSVSWYQQTPGQGLQFLFEYFSETQRNKGNFPGRFSGRQFSNSRSEMNVSTLELGDSALYLCASSLDRDRGVGYTFGSGTRLTVV.

The chain is built from TRBV5-1 and TRBJ1-2; possibly TRBD1 for D (6 bases). This CDR3 region has 16 residues. Germline lookup yields CDR1 SGHRS and CDR2 YFSETQ. The V end was cut by 2 bases, the J end by 5 bases, with 19 bases between. In nucleotides, the CDR3 is TGCGCCAGCAGCTTAGCCGGGAACAGGGAGATTTATGGCTACACCTTC. Translation gives CASSLAGNREIYGYTF.

This rearrangement joins TRBV7-8 to TRBJ2-1; 8 nucleotides agree with TRBD1. Germline CDR1 is SGHVS and CDR2 is FQNEAQ. This CDR3 is built from 13 residues. Trimming at V came to 5 bases and at J to 10 bases, leaving 7 bases not matched to a gene. In DNA form, the CDR3 reads TGTGCCAGCAGCAAAACAGGGGGAAGAGAGCAGTTCTTC. Amino acid sequence: CASSKTGGREQFF. Variable domain in full (rest from reference TRBV7-8 and TRBJ2-1): GAGVSQSPRYKVAKRGQDVALRCDPISGHVSLFWYQQALGQGPEFLTYFQNEAQLDKSGLPSDRFFAERPEGSVSTLKIQRTQQEDSAVYLCASSKTGGREQFFGPGTRLTVL.

This rearrangement joins TRBV5-1 to TRBJ2-3; TRBD2 matches at 7 bases. The CDR3 consists of 16 residues. The J segment lost 0 bases and the V segment lost 5 bases, leaving 9 bases of the junction unmatched. Germline V gene lookup returns CDR1 SGHRS and CDR2 YFSETQ. CDR3 residues: CASRLRLADSTDTQYF. For the CDR3, the DNA is TGCGCCAGCAGGCTCAGACTAGCAGACAGCACAGATACGCAGTATTTT. Filled out from reference TRBV5-1 and TRBJ2-3, the complete variable domain reads KAGVTQTPRYLIKTRGQQVTLSCSPISGHRSVSWYQQTPGQGLQFLFEYFSETQRNKGNFPGRFSGRQFSNSRSEMNVSTLELGDSALYLCASRLRLADSTDTQYFGPGTRLTVL.

The V and J genes are TRBV7-2 and TRBJ2-5; weak D call: TRBD1 (5 bases). This CDR3 spans 12 amino acids. Looked up from germline, CDR1 is SGHTA and CDR2 is FQGNSA. Trimming took 1 base from V and 7 from J, leaving 7 bases between them. The CDR3 is CASSLGTSTQYF. In DNA, the CDR3 is TGTGCCAGCAGCTTAGGGACATCGACCCAGTACTTC.

The rearrangement uses TRBV9 and TRBJ1-1; D not resolved. The CDR3 extends over 14 amino acids. The germline V gene has CDR1 SGDLS and CDR2 YYNGEE. Trimming removed 3 bases at V and 1 base at J, with 10 bases between. The CDR3 sequence: CASSGGGRNTEAFF. CDR3 nucleotides: TGTGCCAGCAGCGGGGGAGGGAGGAACACTGAAGCTTTCTTT.

This sequence joins TRBV5-4 and TRBJ2-6, with 8 bases identical to TRBD1. V trimming: 1 base; J trimming: 11 bases; junction bases outside the gene matches: 2. The germline gives CDR1 SGHNT, CDR2 YYREEE (reference sequence). The CDR3 spans 13 residues. CDR3 DNA sequence: TGTGCCAGCAGCTTGCAGGGGGCGCACGTCCTGACTTTC. This encodes CASSLQGAHVLTF.

There are a few counts of this clone. The V call is TRBV30, the J call TRBJ1-1; D ambiguous. From germline, CDR1 is GTSNPN and CDR2 SVGIG (reference sequence). This CDR3 region has 10 residues. V lost 6 bases and J lost 8, with 10 bases in between. The CDR3 region is CACGRGEAFF. CDR3 nucleotides: TGTGCCTGTGGTAGAGGGGAAGCTTTCTTT.

The CDR3 DNA sequence: TGTGCCTCCGGGGACAGGCCGCTGAATGGCTACACCTTC. This codes for CASGDRPLNGYTF. The chain uses TRBV10-3 and TRBJ1-2; 8 bases align to TRBD1. This CDR3 has 13 amino acids. V was pared by 11 bases and J by 6 bases, with 11 bases of the junction left unmatched. Per germline, CDR1 ENHRY and CDR2 SYGVKD.

The chain uses TRBV5-1 and TRBJ2-7; TRBD2 agrees at 9 bases. The CDR3 covers 15 residues. The germline CDR1 and CDR2 sequences are SGHRS and YFSETQ. The J segment lost 2 bases and the V segment lost 5 bases, leaving 8 bases of the junction unmatched. CDR3 DNA sequence: TGCGCCAGCAGTGGGGGGACTAGCCGGGCCTACGAGCAGTACTTC. Encoded protein: CASSGGTSRAYEQYF.

The CDR3 bases are TGTGCCTGGATCTCTGGGGGCGCGCCCTCCTACAATGAGCAGTTCTTC. Its translation is CAWISGGAPSYNEQFF. The chain carries TRBV30 and TRBJ2-1, with a weak D call TRBD1 (6 bases). Germline CDR1 and CDR2: GTSNPN and SVGIG (reference sequence). V lost 4 bases, J lost 0 bases, and 16 bases lay in between. This CDR3 is built from 16 residues.

The V call is TRBV15, the J call TRBJ1-5; D might be TRBD1 (5 bases). The germline gives CDR1 LNHNV, CDR2 YYDKDF (reference sequence). V lost 7 bases and J 3 bases, leaving 10 bases between the germline ends. The CDR3 covers 13 residues. CDR3 in amino acids: CATTTGANQPQHF. The CDR3 coding sequence is TGTGCCACCACTACAGGAGCCAATCAGCCCCAGCATTTT.

Written as DNA, the CDR3 is TGTGCCAGCACCTCATGGAGGGGAGGGGGGAGGAACACTGAAGCTTTCTTT. Amino acid sequence: CASTSWRGGGRNTEAFF. The chain combines TRBV5-6 with TRBJ1-1; TRBD1 might be the D (6 bases). This CDR3 has 17 amino acids. Trimming pared 6 bases from V and 1 base from J, leaving 22 bases between. Germline CDR1 is SGHDT and CDR2 is YYEEEE. Filled out from reference TRBV5-6 and TRBJ1-1, the complete variable domain reads DAGVTQSPTHLIKTRGQQVTLRCSPKSGHDTVSWYQQALGQGPQFIFQYYEEEERQRGNFPDRFSGHQFPNYSSELNVNALLLGDSALYLCASTSWRGGGRNTEAFFGQGTRLTVV.

The V call is TRBV13, the J call TRBJ2-5, with a possible D match to TRBD2 (5 bases). The germline V gene has CDR1 PRHDT and CDR2 FYEKMQ (reference sequence). V was shortened by 4 bases and J by 3 bases, with 15 bases between the two germline ends. This CDR3 has 15 residues. CDR3 coding DNA: TGTGCCAGCAGCTCCCCCCGGCCCGGGAAAGAGACCCAGTACTTC. This sequence encodes CASSSPRPGKETQYF. Full variable domain (missing parts from reference TRBV13 and TRBJ2-5): AAGVIQSPRHLIKEKRETATLKCYPIPRHDTVYWYQQGPGQDPQFLISFYEKMQSDKGSIPDRFSAQQFSDYHSELNMSSLELGDSALYFCASSSPRPGKETQYFGPGTRLLVL.

This chain joins TRBV29-1 and TRBJ1-1; 8 bases fit TRBD1. CDR3 length: 13 amino acids. With 3 bases clipped from V and 7 bases from J, the junction kept 7 bases outside the gene matches. Germline V lookup: CDR1 SQVTM, CDR2 ANQGSEA. As DNA, the CDR3 is TGCAGCGTTGAGGATCGACAGGGGATTGAAGCTTTCTTT. This codes for CSVEDRQGIEAFF.

The chain recombines TRBV28 with TRBJ2-7; D is unclear. Germline V gives CDR1 MDHEN, CDR2 SYDVKM. The V end was cut by 6 bases, the J end by 6 bases, with 15 bases between. This CDR3 has 13 residues. The DNA for the CDR3 is TGTGCCAGCAGAAAATCCGGTCTAGGCGAGCAGTACTTC. Protein sequence: CASRKSGLGEQYF.

This rearrangement joins TRBV27 to TRBJ1-5; TRBD1 is a possible D gene (5 bases). Trimming left V 6 bases short and J 1 base short, with 13 bases between. CDR3 length: 15 residues. CDR1 is MNHEY, CDR2 SMNVEV, per germline (reference sequence). DNA of the CDR3: TGTGCCAGCAGAATTGACGGGGGAAGCAATCAGCCCCAGCATTTT. Residues: CASRIDGGSNQPQHF.

The chain is built from TRBV5-1 and TRBJ2-2, with TRBD1 as a possible D gene (6 bases). Germline V CDR1 and CDR2: SGHRS, YFSETQ. Trimming removed 0 bases at V and 6 bases at J, with 15 bases between. The CDR3 extends over 16 amino acids. The CDR3: CASSLATGFDSGELFF. In DNA, the CDR3 is TGCGCCAGCAGCTTGGCTACAGGGTTTGATTCCGGGGAGCTGTTTTTT.